Listed below are T cell receptor beta chains from one sample, sequenced in a study of identical twins. TCRdb used MiXCR to reprocess the 5' RACE reads, holding one entry per CDR3 protein. Among 450,000 or so distinct CDR3 sequences listed, 12% to 15% were seen once. Separately, the same data were catalogued under a study of yellow fever vaccine responses in identical twins.

The sequenced sample consisted of CD4+ T cells sorted from blood. The receptors were sampled from a woman under 30 in good health. CDR3s include the opening cysteine and the closing phenylalanine or tryptophan. The order of the fields is clone size, J gene, V gene, D gene, CDR3 protein, CDR3 DNA. A D gene is named only where the DNA matches it firmly. Clone size is shown for a subset of rows, as once, few, many or a class of expanded clone.

NA,TRBJ1-1,TRBV19,NA,CASSISENTEAFF,TGTGCCAGTAGTATCTCAGAGAACACTGAAGCTTTCTTT
NA,TRBJ2-1,TRBV6-5,NA,CASSSQGHGGRGRYNEQFF,TGTGCCAGCAGTTCTCAGGGACACGGTGGGAGGGGGCGGTACAATGAGCAGTTCTTC
NA,TRBJ2-7,TRBV5-1,TRBD1,CASMPDRGNSYEQYF,TGCGCCAGCATGCCGGACAGGGGGAACTCCTACGAGCAGTACTTC
NA,TRBJ2-2,TRBV20-1,NA,CSARTPGELFF,TGCAGTGCTCGAACTCCCGGGGAGCTGTTTTTT
few,TRBJ1-3,TRBV7-9,NA,CASSPADRRGNTIYF,TGTGCCAGCAGTCCGGCGGATAGGAGGGGAAACACCATATATTTT
few,TRBJ2-1,TRBV9,TRBD2,CASSGIGTSGNNEQFF,TGTGCCAGCAGCGGAATCGGGACTAGCGGGAATAATGAGCAGTTCTTC
many,TRBJ2-2,TRBV29-1,NA,CSVGTRNTGELFF,TGCAGCGTGGGGACAAGGAACACCGGGGAGCTGTTTTTT
NA,TRBJ1-6,TRBV6-5,NA,CASSYLGSPLHF,TGTGCCAGCAGTTACTTAGGTTCACCCCTCCACTTT
many,TRBJ2-3,TRBV28,NA,CASTTTDTQYF,TGTGCCAGCACCACGACAGATACGCAGTATTTT
few,TRBJ2-5,TRBV14,NA,CASSQGTVHRETQYF,TGTGCCAGCAGCCAAGGGACGGTCCACAGAGAGACCCAGTACTTC
NA,TRBJ1-6,TRBV28,NA,CASRAARDGRNSPLHF,TGTGCCAGCAGAGCCGCCCGGGACGGGAGGAATTCACCCCTCCACTTT
NA,TRBJ2-7,TRBV12-3/TRBV12-4,TRBD1,CASCPGTGRYEQYF,TGTGCCAGCTGCCCCGGGACAGGTCGCTACGAGCAGTACTTC
NA,TRBJ2-3,TRBV20-1,TRBD2,CSAPPLTSGRDTQYF,TGCAGTGCTCCCCCGTTGACTAGCGGAAGGGATACGCAGTATTTT